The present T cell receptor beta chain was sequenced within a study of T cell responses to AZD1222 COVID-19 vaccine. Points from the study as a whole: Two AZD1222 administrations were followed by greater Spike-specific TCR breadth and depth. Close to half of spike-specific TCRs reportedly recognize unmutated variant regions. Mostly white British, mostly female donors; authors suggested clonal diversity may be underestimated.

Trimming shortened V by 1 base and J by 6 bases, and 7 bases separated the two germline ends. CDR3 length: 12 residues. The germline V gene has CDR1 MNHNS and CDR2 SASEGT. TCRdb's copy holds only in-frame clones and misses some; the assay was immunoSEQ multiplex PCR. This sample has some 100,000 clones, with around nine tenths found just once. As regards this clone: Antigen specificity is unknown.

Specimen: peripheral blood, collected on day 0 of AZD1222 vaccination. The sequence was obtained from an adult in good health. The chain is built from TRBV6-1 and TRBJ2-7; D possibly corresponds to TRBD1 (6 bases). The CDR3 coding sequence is TGTGCCAGCAGTGAAGTAGGGGGCGAGCAGTACTTC. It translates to CASSEVGGEQYF.